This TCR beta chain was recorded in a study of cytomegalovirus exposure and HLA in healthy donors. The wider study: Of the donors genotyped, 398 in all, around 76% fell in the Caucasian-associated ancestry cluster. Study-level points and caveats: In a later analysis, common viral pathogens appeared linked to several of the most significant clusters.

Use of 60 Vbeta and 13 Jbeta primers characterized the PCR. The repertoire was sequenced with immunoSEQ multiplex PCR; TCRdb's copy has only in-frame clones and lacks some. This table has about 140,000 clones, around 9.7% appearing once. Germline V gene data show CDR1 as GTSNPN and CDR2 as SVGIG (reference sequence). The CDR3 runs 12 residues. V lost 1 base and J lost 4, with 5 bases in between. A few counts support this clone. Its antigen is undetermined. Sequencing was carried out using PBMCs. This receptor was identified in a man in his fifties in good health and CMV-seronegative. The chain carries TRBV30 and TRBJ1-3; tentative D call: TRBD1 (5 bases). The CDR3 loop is CAWSEGGNTIYF. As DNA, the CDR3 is TGTGCCTGGAGTGAGGGGGGAAACACCATATATTTT. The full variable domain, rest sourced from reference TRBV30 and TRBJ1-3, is SQTIHQWPATLVQPVGSPLSLECTVEGTSNPNLYWYRQAAGRGLQLLFYSVGIGQISSEVPQNLSASRPQDRQFILSSKKLLLSDSGFYLCAWSEGGNTIYFGEGSWLTVV.